These 30 T cell receptor beta chains were sequenced from one sample in a study of graft-versus-host responses after intestinal transplantation. Assay: immunoSEQ multiplex PCR; the TCRdb copy retains only in-frame clones and omits some. The repertoire includes tens of thousands of clones, under 95% of them detected once, and 1.5% to 2% sits in the top ten. The antigens these receptors bind are not known. The material sequenced was unstimulated CD8+ T cells sorted from spleen or lymph node cells, taken before intestinal transplant. Source of these receptors: a human donor who received an intestinal transplant.

The rearrangement uses TRBV5-1 and TRBJ2-1; the D gene is possibly TRBD2 (5 bases). The germline CDR1 and CDR2 sequences are SGHRS and YFSETQ. The V end was cut by 0 bases, the J end by 5 bases, with 15 bases between. CDR3 length: 16 amino acids. CDR3 nucleotides: TGCGCCAGCAGCTTGGAAAGGGCTAGCACAGACAATGAGCAGTTCTTC. Translated: CASSLERASTDNEQFF.

This rearrangement joins TRBV6-5 to TRBJ2-7, with D perhaps TRBD2 (7 bases). The CDR3 totals 14 residues. Germline assignment: CDR1 MNHEY and CDR2 SVGAGI. The V gene lost 7 bases and the J gene lost 3 bases, with 16 bases spanning the gap. CDR3 sequence reads: CASTAEGGLYEQYF. In DNA, the CDR3 is TGTGCCAGCACCGCCGAGGGGGGGCTCTACGAGCAGTACTTC.

This clone was counted between two and nine times. This chain connects TRBV6-1 to TRBJ1-6, with 8 positions matching TRBD1. V trimming: 8 bases; J trimming: 9 bases; junction bases outside the gene matches: 9. The CDR3 loop spans 14 amino acids. Germline assignment: CDR1 MNHNS and CDR2 SASEGT. Written as DNA, the CDR3 is TGTGCCAGCTCCCAGGGACAGGCTGGTTCACCCCTCCACTTT. Encoded protein: CASSQGQAGSPLHF.

This clone was seen just once. The V gene is TRBV7-2, the J gene TRBJ1-2; 8 bases line up with TRBD1. This CDR3 is built from 15 residues. Unmatched junction bases numbered 8, after V lost 4 bases and J lost 4 bases. CDR1 and CDR2 (germline): SGHTA, FQGNSA. This CDR3 reads CASSSGQGGAYGYTF. Written as DNA, the CDR3 is TGTGCCAGCAGCTCAGGACAGGGTGGTGCCTATGGCTACACCTTC.

The chain joins TRBV28 to TRBJ2-7; 7 bases map to TRBD2. Trimming at V came to 3 bases and at J to 2 bases, leaving 4 bases not matched to a gene. CDR1 and CDR2 (germline): MDHEN, SYDVKM. This CDR3 is built from 14 residues. The CDR3 DNA reads as TGTGCCAGCAGTTTTCGGGGGGTGACCTACGAGCAGTACTTC. Protein: CASSFRGVTYEQYF.

This clone was counted once. The chain uses TRBV7-9 and TRBJ2-3; 8 bases are shared with TRBD2. V shed 5 bases, J shed 6 bases, and the junction held 10 bases outside the gene matches. The CDR3 extends over 15 amino acids. Per germline, CDR1 SEHNR and CDR2 FQNEAQ (reference sequence). The CDR3 sequence: CASSTLRGARDTQYF. The DNA of the CDR3 is TGTGCCAGCAGCACCTTGCGGGGGGCCAGGGATACGCAGTATTTT.

V gene TRBV30 combines with J gene TRBJ2-7; tentative D call: TRBD1 (5 bases). Trimming cost V 1 base and J 4 bases, with 11 bases left between them. Germline V gives CDR1 GTSNPN, CDR2 SVGIG (reference sequence). CDR3 length equals 13 residues. As DNA, the CDR3 is TGTGCCTGGAGTGAGGGGATTGAATACGAGCAGTACTTC. This sequence encodes CAWSEGIEYEQYF.

The rearrangement links TRBV25-1 to TRBJ1-1; 7 bases map to TRBD1. The germline CDR1 and CDR2 sequences are MGHDK and SYGVNS. The J segment lost 1 base and the V segment lost 0 bases, leaving 5 bases of the junction unmatched. CDR3 size: 16 residues. CDR3 nucleotide sequence: TGTGCCAGCAGTGAATACGGGACAGCTCCGAACACTGAAGCTTTCTTT. The encoded protein is CASSEYGTAPNTEAFF.

This sequence joins TRBV7-8 and TRBJ1-1, with TRBD1 identical over 9 bases. V dropped 4 bases and J dropped 4; count of bases not matched to a gene: 10. This CDR3 comprises 16 residues. Germline V gene lookup returns CDR1 SGHVS and CDR2 FQNEAQ. In nucleotides, the CDR3 is TGTGCCAGCAGCTCCTCACAGGGGGCCAGGGGCACTGAAGCTTTCTTT. Translating gives CASSSSQGARGTEAFF.

This chain links TRBV27 with TRBJ1-2, with a possible D match to TRBD1 (6 bases). V lost 6 bases to trimming and J lost 6 bases, with 20 bases between them. Germline V CDR1 and CDR2: MNHEY, SMNVEV (reference sequence). There are 15 residues in the CDR3. The CDR3 DNA reads as TGTGCCAGCAGACCCGATTTGGGGGCGAGGGATGGCTACACCTTC. Amino acids: CASRPDLGARDGYTF.

The chain uses TRBV7-9 and TRBJ1-2, with TRBD1 matching 9 bases. This CDR3 has 15 amino acids. CDR1 and CDR2 from the germline V gene are SEHNR and FQNEAQ (reference sequence). The V gene end was trimmed by 4 bases and the J gene end by 7 bases; junction bases not matched to a gene: 10. CDR3 in amino acids: CASSSTGTGRGGYTF. CDR3 nucleotides: TGTGCCAGCAGCTCCACCGGGACAGGGAGAGGTGGCTACACCTTC. The whole variable domain, filled in from reference TRBV7-9 and TRBJ1-2, reads DTGVSQNPRHKITKRGQNVTFRCDPISEHNRLYWYRQTLGQGPEFLTYFQNEAQLEKSRLLSDRFSAERPKGSFSTLEIQRTEQGDSAMYLCASSSTGTGRGGYTFGSGTRLTVV.

The rearrangement joins TRBV30 to TRBJ2-5; D unresolved. V gave up 4 bases and J gave up 3 bases, with 9 bases separating them. Germline V gives CDR1 GTSNPN, CDR2 SVGIG (reference sequence). The CDR3 loop spans 12 amino acids. The CDR3 DNA is TGTGCCTGGAACGCAGGCGAAGAGACCCAGTACTTC. Protein sequence: CAWNAGEETQYF.

V is TRBV9 and J is TRBJ1-1; D may be TRBD1 (6 bases). The CDR3 extends over 13 amino acids. Trimming left V 1 base short and J 4 bases short, with 8 bases between. Germline loops: CDR1 SGDLS, CDR2 YYNGEE. In DNA form, the CDR3 reads TGTGCCAGCAGCGTAAGCAGGGGCACTGAAGCTTTCTTT. Its protein is CASSVSRGTEAFF.

The chain has TRBV9 and TRBJ2-6; perhaps TRBD1 as D (5 bases). V was trimmed by 0 bases and J by 2 bases, leaving 9 bases between them. Germline V gene sequence: CDR1 SGDLS, CDR2 YYNGEE. There are 16 residues in the CDR3. The CDR3 coding sequence is TGTGCCAGCAGCGTAGAGCAGGGCACTGGGGCCAACGTCCTGACTTTC. As protein: CASSVEQGTGANVLTF.

The chain has TRBV7-9 and TRBJ2-7; D possibly corresponds to TRBD2 (6 bases). The V and J ends lost 4 bases and 0 bases respectively, with 16 bases between them. The V gene's germline CDR1 is SEHNR and CDR2 FQNEAQ (reference sequence). The CDR3 is 16 residues long. CDR3 protein: CASSSRTGTASYEQYF. In DNA, the CDR3 is TGTGCCAGCAGCTCTCGGACCGGGACTGCCTCCTACGAGCAGTACTTC. Full variable domain (missing parts from reference TRBV7-9 and TRBJ2-7): DTGVSQNPRHKITKRGQNVTFRCDPISEHNRLYWYRQTLGQGPEFLTYFQNEAQLEKSRLLSDRFSAERPKGSFSTLEIQRTEQGDSAMYLCASSSRTGTASYEQYFGPGTRLTVT.

The V and J genes are TRBV30 and TRBJ2-7, with 9 bases aligning to TRBD2. The CDR3 length is 14 residues. CDR1 is GTSNPN and CDR2 is SVGIG in the germline V gene (reference sequence). J gave up 0 bases and V 3 bases, and 3 bases lay outside the gene matches. The CDR3 nucleotides read TGTGCCTGGAGGCGGGGGGGGACCTCCTACGAGCAGTACTTC. This codes for CAWRRGGTSYEQYF.

V usage is TRBV7-9 and J usage is TRBJ2-7, with D tentatively TRBD1 (6 bases). Trimming stripped 5 bases from V and 4 bases from J, with 18 bases between. CDR1 is SEHNR, CDR2 FQNEAQ, per germline (reference sequence). This CDR3 has 15 residues. CDR3 amino acids: CASSRQQGPSYEQYF. The DNA for the CDR3 is TGTGCCAGCAGCCGCCAACAGGGTCCCTCTTACGAGCAGTACTTC. The full variable domain, with the rest looked up from reference TRBV7-9 and TRBJ2-7, is DTGVSQNPRHKITKRGQNVTFRCDPISEHNRLYWYRQTLGQGPEFLTYFQNEAQLEKSRLLSDRFSAERPKGSFSTLEIQRTEQGDSAMYLCASSRQQGPSYEQYFGPGTRLTVT.

This chain uses TRBV11-3 with TRBJ1-1; no firm D call. Germline-derived CDR1 and CDR2 are SGHNT and YENEEA. Trimming cost V 0 bases and J 6 bases, with 11 bases left between them. This CDR3 comprises 14 residues. DNA for the CDR3: TGTGCCAGCAGCTTAGATCCCGACAATTCTGAAGCTTTCTTT. It codes for CASSLDPDNSEAFF.

This chain links TRBV5-1 with TRBJ2-1; D not certain. The germline V and J ends were trimmed by 0 bases and 5 bases, with 6 bases remaining between them. Germline CDR1 is SGHRS and CDR2 is YFSETQ. The CDR3 runs 13 residues. The CDR3, as DNA: TGCGCCAGCAGCTTGGACAGTAACAATGAGCAGTTCTTC. Residues: CASSLDSNNEQFF.

This clone was seen just once. The V gene is TRBV12-2, the J gene TRBJ2-3; TRBD2, the table's D call, was not compared with the DNA. TRBV12-2 is a listed pseudogene. This CDR3 comprises 16 residues. This CDR3 reads CASRLIPGGGTDTQYF. CDR3 DNA: TGTGCAAGTCGCTTAATCCCCGGCGGGGGCACAGATACGCAGTATTTT.

This chain uses TRBV11-2 with TRBJ2-7, with a possible D match to TRBD2 (5 bases). From germline, CDR1 is SGHAT and CDR2 FQNNGV. Trimming stripped 3 bases from V and 3 bases from J, with 9 bases between. This CDR3 region has 13 residues. The CDR3 region has the DNA TGTGCCAGCAGCTTTATCCGGGACTACGAGCAGTACTTC. Translation: CASSFIRDYEQYF.

J is TRBJ1-2 and V is TRBV9, with 8 nucleotides matching TRBD1. The V gene end was trimmed by 4 bases and the J gene end by 4 bases; junction bases not matched to a gene: 9. There are 15 residues in the CDR3. Per germline, CDR1 SGDLS and CDR2 YYNGEE. CDR3 in DNA: TGTGCCAGCAGCCCTGGCTCGGGACAGGTCTATGGCTACACCTTC. Protein sequence: CASSPGSGQVYGYTF.

The chain employs TRBV27 and TRBJ1-5; D not resolved. Trimming cost V 3 bases and J 2 bases, with 11 bases left between them. Germline loops: CDR1 MNHEY, CDR2 SMNVEV (reference sequence). The CDR3 runs to 15 residues. The CDR3 DNA follows: TGTGCCAGCAGTTTCTCGGGAGGTGGCAATCAGCCCCAGCATTTT. Its protein product is CASSFSGGGNQPQHF.

The V call is TRBV19, the J call TRBJ1-1, with TRBD1 as a possible D gene (6 bases). This CDR3 spans 15 amino acids. Germline V gene lookup returns CDR1 LNHDA and CDR2 SQIVND (reference sequence). The V end lost 5 bases, the J end lost 0 bases, and 13 bases lay between the germline ends. The CDR3 DNA follows: TGTGCCAGTAGTCCGCGACAGGAGTTGAACACTGAAGCTTTCTTT. This encodes CASSPRQELNTEAFF.

This chain connects TRBV30 to TRBJ2-2; a weak D match, TRBD1 (6 bases). The CDR3 is made up of 14 amino acids. Deletions cut 2 bases from V and 6 bases from J, with 13 bases between. CDR1 and CDR2 (germline): GTSNPN, SVGIG (reference sequence). DNA for the CDR3: TGTGCCTGGAGTATAGGGGGAGTGGCCGGGGAGCTGTTTTTT. Its protein product is CAWSIGGVAGELFF.

The J gene is TRBJ2-3, the V gene TRBV7-2; 7 bases are a match to TRBD2. There are 15 residues in the CDR3. Trimming cost V 1 base and J 4 bases; bases outside gene matches: 5. CDR1 is SGHTA and CDR2 is FQGNSA in the germline V gene. The CDR3 protein is CASSLEAGLADTQYF. CDR3 in DNA: TGTGCCAGCAGCTTAGAAGCGGGGTTGGCAGATACGCAGTATTTT.

The chain has TRBV10-2 and TRBJ1-1; D is unclear. Trimming stripped 6 bases from V and 1 base from J, with 6 bases between. Germline CDR1 is WSHSY and CDR2 is SAAADI. The CDR3 runs 12 residues. For the CDR3, the DNA is TGCGCCAGCAGGACAAGGAACACTGAAGCTTTCTTT. The encoded protein is CASRTRNTEAFF.

The chain employs TRBV30 and TRBJ2-3; D perhaps matches TRBD2 (7 bases). The CDR3 has 16 amino acids. With 8 bases removed from V and 0 bases from J, the gap between germline ends came to 21 bases. CDR1 is GTSNPN and CDR2 is SVGIG in the germline V gene (reference sequence). CDR3 sequence reads: CATNEGGALSTDTQYF. DNA of the CDR3: TGTGCCACGAATGAAGGGGGGGCACTTAGCACAGATACGCAGTATTTT.

V and J are TRBV4-1 and TRBJ2-1, with no clear D. V was cut by 0 bases and J by 12 bases, with 9 bases left in between. Germline CDR1 and CDR2: MGHRA and YSYEKL. The CDR3 sequence is 12 residues long. The CDR3 is CASSQDRSGQFF. The CDR3 coding sequence is TGCGCCAGCAGCCAAGATCGGTCGGGGCAGTTCTTC.

This sequence joins TRBV5-1 and TRBJ2-4; tentatively, D is TRBD1 (5 bases). V was clipped by 0 bases and J by 0 bases, with 13 bases between them. Germline CDR1 SGHRS, CDR2 YFSETQ. This CDR3 comprises 17 residues. CDR3 in DNA: TGCGCCAGCAGCTTGGTGGGCAGGGATCTAGCCAAAAACATTCAGTACTTC. It encodes CASSLVGRDLAKNIQYF.